This is a list of T cell receptor beta chains from one sample in a study of TIL therapy for anti-PD-1-resistant metastatic lung cancer. TCRdb's table, derived via immunoSEQ multiplex PCR, lists solely in-frame clones and lacks some. Of 95,000 or so clones listed, approximately 65% are singletons. The sequences come from tumor tissue, collected at baseline. Source of these receptors: a person between 30 and 80 years old with non-small cell lung cancer. Each CDR3 is given with its conserved first and last residue.

V gene,J gene,CDR3 length,CDR3 protein
TRBV7-3,TRBJ2-3,15,CASSLDYLSTDTQYF
TRBV19,TRBJ1-4,15,CASSRGPQRDEKLFF
TRBV7-9,TRBJ2-2,14,CAGRLAANTGELFF
TRBV9,TRBJ2-3,11,CASSATDTQYF
TRBV27,TRBJ1-5,16,CASSTSFGESDQPQHF
TRBV18,TRBJ1-2,17,CASSPGTGVKGNYGYTF
TRBV19,TRBJ1-4,14,CASRRLGPDEKLFF
TRBV28,TRBJ1-5,14,CASSFAGREQPQHF
TRBV11-2,TRBJ1-1,15,CASSLKNTMNTEAFF
TRBV3-1/TRBV3-2,TRBJ1-2,13,CASSQAFNSGYTF
TRBV6-5,TRBJ2-5,14,CASLKREGEETQYF
TRBV12-5,TRBJ2-2,12,CASGSGTGELFF
TRBV6-2/TRBV6-3,TRBJ1-5,15,CASSFDGQGSQPQHF
TRBV28,TRBJ1-4,14,CASTDRGRGEKLFF
TRBV19,TRBJ1-3,16,CASNEQGPYSGNTIYF
TRBV9,TRBJ2-1,15,CASSVVPGFSNEQFF
TRBV5-5,TRBJ2-7,13,CASSLAPSYEQYF
TRBV19,TRBJ1-5,15,CASSIGGGSNQPQHF
TRBV7-2,TRBJ1-3,15,CASSPTGDSGNTIYF
TRBV9,TRBJ1-4,15,CASSASGTGGEKLFF
TRBV5-1,TRBJ2-5,15,CASSLSTAGQETQYF
TRBV3-1/TRBV3-2,TRBJ2-2,14,CASLDYTNTGELFF
TRBV14,TRBJ2-5,14,CASSQGGGVKTQYF
TRBV6-6,TRBJ2-3,16,CASSYSTSGRADTQYF
TRBV5-4,TRBJ1-1,13,CASSLSRNTEAFF
TRBV11-2,TRBJ2-5,15,CASSQGGRKQETQYF
TRBV28,TRBJ1-4,17,CASSSPTGGARDEKLFF
TRBV7-3,TRBJ1-5,15,CASSPTGTGGTPQHF
TRBV7-9,TRBJ2-2,14,CASSFRVEAGELFF
TRBV9,TRBJ1-1,15,CASSGNRGLGTEAFF
TRBV6-6,TRBJ1-5,15,CASSYEGYSNQPQHF
TRBV28,TRBJ1-2,13,CASTQWGMYGYTF
TRBV27,TRBJ1-5,15,CASRLGLRSNQPQHF
TRBV27,TRBJ2-1,16,CASSLSSFRGDNEQFF
TRBV9,TRBJ2-5,12,CASSRYPGPQYF
TRBV6-5,TRBJ2-7,15,CASSYSGQVYYEQYF
TRBV10-3,TRBJ2-2,14,CAISGQGGPGELFF
TRBV5-4,TRBJ1-1,15,CASSNRQGFVTEAFF
TRBV24-1,TRBJ2-1,13,CATSDFGYNEQFF
TRBV28,TRBJ2-7,15,CASSLPPASSHEQYF
TRBV4-3,TRBJ2-2,15,CASRLGQGFTGELFF
TRBV11-2,TRBJ1-1,14,CASSFPRQNTEAFF
TRBV7-2,TRBJ1-5,19,CASSLLFAGKIYSNQPQHF
TRBV7-6,TRBJ1-3,17,CASSETGYTPYGNTIYF
TRBV2,TRBJ2-7,15,CASSEYRQAYYEQYF
TRBV28,TRBJ2-5,18,CASPGWGWMGGLTETQYF